The 18 T cell receptor beta chains below were found in one sample sequenced in a study of cytomegalovirus exposure and HLA in healthy donors. A multiplex PCR was run with 60 Vbeta primers and 13 Jbeta primers. The repertoire was sequenced with immunoSEQ multiplex PCR; TCRdb's copy has only in-frame clones and lacks some. Of fewer than 300,000 clones in the sample, approximately 90% were seen once. Sequences were obtained from PBMCs. These TCRs come from a man aged 35-49 years in good health and CMV-seropositive.

The chain combines TRBV27 with TRBJ1-5; 8 bases fit TRBD1. The CDR3 is made up of 15 amino acids. Germline V gene data show CDR1 as MNHEY and CDR2 as SMNVEV (reference sequence). V shed 2 bases and J 5 bases; nucleotides not matched to a gene: 5. The CDR3 region has the DNA TGTGCCAGCAGTTTACAGGGGGCGCGGGATCAGCCCCAGCATTTT. Protein: CASSLQGARDQPQHF.

This clone was observed a handful of times. This chain connects TRBV7-3 to TRBJ1-5, with D uncertain. The germline V gene encodes CDR1 SGHTA and CDR2 FQGTGA. The CDR3 contains 12 residues. V was shortened by 2 bases and J by 4 bases, with 3 bases between the two germline ends. Here the CDR3 DNA reads TGTGCCAGCAGCTTACAGAATCAGCCCCAGCATTTT. Residues: CASSLQNQPQHF.

The V call is TRBV7-9, the J call TRBJ2-5; TRBD2 might be the D (5 bases). Trimming left V 6 bases short and J 5 bases short, with 13 bases between. CDR1 and CDR2 from the germline V gene are SEHNR and FQNEAQ (reference sequence). There are 13 residues in the CDR3. DNA of the CDR3: TGTGCCAGCAGTGGGGTAGCGCTCGAGACCCAGTACTTC. Its translation is CASSGVALETQYF.

This chain uses TRBV28 with TRBJ2-7, with 8 nucleotides matching TRBD1. There are 15 residues in the CDR3. V shed 5 bases, J shed 0 bases, and the junction held 6 bases outside the gene matches. Germline V gene lookup returns CDR1 MDHEN and CDR2 SYDVKM. CDR3 sequence: CASSPTGTGSYEQYF. The CDR3 DNA is TGTGCCAGCAGTCCCACCGGGACAGGCTCCTACGAGCAGTACTTC.

The rearrangement joins TRBV15 to TRBJ2-5; D is unclear. Between the trimmed V and J ends, which lost 1 base and 0 bases, there was a span of 15 bases. The germline gives CDR1 LNHNV, CDR2 YYDKDF (reference sequence). The length of the CDR3 is 17 residues. CDR3 nucleotides: TGTGCCACCAGCAGAGTAGCAAGCATACTGTACCAAGAGACCCAGTACTTC. This gives the protein CATSRVASILYQETQYF.

The rearrangement joins TRBV28 to TRBJ2-7; D remains unclear. The CDR3 spans 14 residues. V was clipped by 1 base and J by 0 bases, with 7 bases between them. Germline V lookup: CDR1 MDHEN, CDR2 SYDVKM. Written as DNA, the CDR3 is TGTGCCAGCAGTTTATTAAGCGCCTCCTACGAGCAGTACTTC. Its protein product is CASSLLSASYEQYF.

Note on this clone: A read error may produce the germline difference seen at one junction end. The J gene is TRBJ2-1, the V gene TRBV7-9; 10 bases match TRBD1. The CDR3 extends over 15 amino acids. CDR1 SEHNR and CDR2 FQNEAQ come from the germline V gene (reference sequence). The CDR3 DNA follows: TGTTCCAGCAGCTTAGGGACAGGGGACTACAATGAGCAGTTCTTC. As protein: CSSSLGTGDYNEQFF.

V usage is TRBV7-3 and J usage is TRBJ2-2, with 7 bases identical to TRBD1. Germline V gives CDR1 SGHTA, CDR2 FQGTGA. Trimming took 5 bases from V and 2 from J; bases not matched to a gene: 8. The CDR3 totals 16 residues. Written as DNA, the CDR3 is TGTGCCAGCAGCAGCTTCGACAGGGCAAACACCGGGGAGCTGTTTTTT. This sequence encodes CASSSFDRANTGELFF. The variable domain in full, completed from reference TRBV7-3 and TRBJ2-2, reads GAGVSQTPSNKVTEKGKYVELRCDPISGHTALYWYRQSLGQGPEFLIYFQGTGAADDSGLPNDRFFAVRPEGSVSTLKIQRTERGDSAVYLCASSSFDRANTGELFFGEGSRLTVL.

The rearrangement joins TRBV11-2 to TRBJ2-4; 9 positions agree with TRBD1. The germline CDR1 and CDR2 sequences are SGHAT and FQNNGV. The CDR3 sequence is 16 residues long. V lost 5 bases and J lost 4; bases outside the gene matches: 9. CDR3 in DNA: TGTGCCAGCAGCCCGCAACGGACAGGGGCTAAAAACATTCAGTACTTC. Amino acid sequence: CASSPQRTGAKNIQYF.

The CDR3: CASSLGQGREKLFF. For the CDR3, the DNA is TGCGCCAGCAGCCTGGGACAGGGGCGGGAAAAACTGTTTTTT. The chain uses TRBV5-1 and TRBJ1-4; 10 bases align to TRBD1. The germline V gene encodes CDR1 SGHRS and CDR2 YFSETQ. The CDR3 spans 14 residues. J lost 8 bases, V lost 4 bases, and 5 bases had no gene match. Using reference TRBV5-1 and TRBJ1-4 for the parts outside the CDR3, the full variable domain is KAGVTQTPRYLIKTRGQQVTLSCSPISGHRSVSWYQQTPGQGLQFLFEYFSETQRNKGNFPGRFSGRQFSNSRSEMNVSTLELGDSALYLCASSLGQGREKLFFGSGTQLSVL.

The chain combines TRBV10-3 with TRBJ2-2, with 11 positions matching TRBD1. After removal of 5 bases from V and 9 bases from J, the junction contained 5 bases not matched to a gene. There are 14 residues in the CDR3. Germline V gene data show CDR1 as ENHRY and CDR2 as SYGVKD. The chain's CDR3 is CAISPGQGERELFF. The DNA for the CDR3 is TGTGCCATCAGTCCGGGACAGGGGGAACGGGAGCTGTTTTTT.

To note about this clone: At one end the junction does not follow the germline gene, possibly because of a read error. This sequence joins TRBV6-1 and TRBJ2-5; D possibly corresponds to TRBD1 (5 bases). Germline CDR1 MNHNS, CDR2 SASEGT. This CDR3 region has 15 residues. CDR3 DNA: TGTGTCAGCAGTGAAGATGCTGCCCTAACAGGGACCCAGTACTTC. Protein sequence: CVSSEDAALTGTQYF.

In this sample, this clone turned up a few times. A junction boundary mismatches the germline segment, possibly from a read error. The chain recombines TRBV7-8 with TRBJ1-1; a possible D gene is TRBD1 (5 bases). CDR3 length: 17 amino acids. Per germline, CDR1 SGHVS and CDR2 FQNEAQ. The CDR3 loop is CASSQDVAGIMNTEAFF. CDR3 DNA sequence: TGCGCCAGCAGCCAAGATGTGGCAGGGATAATGAACACTGAAGCTTTCTTT.

The count of this clone is one. The sample carries other DNA sequences with the same CDR3. The chain's CDR3 is CASSLASGAYEQYF. The CDR3 DNA follows: TGCGCCAGCAGCTTAGCTAGCGGGGCCTACGAGCAGTACTTC. This rearrangement joins TRBV5-1 to TRBJ2-7, with 9 bases that match TRBD2. V trimming: 2 bases; J trimming: 2 bases; junction bases outside the gene matches: 2. CDR1 SGHRS and CDR2 YFSETQ come from the germline V gene. This CDR3 is 14 amino acids long.

The chain recombines TRBV28 with TRBJ2-7, with 9 bases fitting TRBD2. Germline-derived CDR1 and CDR2 are MDHEN and SYDVKM. V trimming: 3 bases; J trimming: 2 bases; junction bases outside the gene matches: 8. The length of the CDR3 is 16 residues. CDR3 in DNA: TGTGCCAGCAGTTTCGCGAGACTAGCGGCAACCTACGAGCAGTACTTC. Encoded protein: CASSFARLAATYEQYF.

The chain joins TRBV7-2 to TRBJ2-4; 9 positions agree with TRBD1. Per germline, CDR1 SGHTA and CDR2 FQGNSA. With 5 bases clipped from V and 2 bases from J, the junction kept 7 bases outside the gene matches. This CDR3 spans 16 amino acids. In DNA, the CDR3 is TGTGCCAGCAGCGGGGACAGGGAGATGACCAAAAACATTCAGTACTTC. Its translation is CASSGDREMTKNIQYF.

This chain joins TRBV7-2 and TRBJ2-2; perhaps TRBD2 as D (5 bases). Trimming removed 2 bases from V and 3 bases from J, with 10 bases in between. Germline CDR1 SGHTA, CDR2 FQGNSA. The CDR3 runs to 15 residues. This chain's CDR3 is CASSLHGGDTGELFF. As DNA, the CDR3 is TGTGCCAGCAGCTTACATGGAGGAGACACCGGGGAGCTGTTTTTT.

The chain links TRBV10-1 to TRBJ2-1, with TRBD1 as a possible D gene (6 bases). Trimming removed 0 bases at V and 5 bases at J, with 11 bases between. From germline, CDR1 is WNHNN and CDR2 SYGVQD (reference sequence). This CDR3 is built from 15 residues. The CDR3 DNA is TGCGCCAGCAGTGAGTCCGGCAGGGGAAACAATGAGCAGTTCTTC. This gives the protein CASSESGRGNNEQFF.